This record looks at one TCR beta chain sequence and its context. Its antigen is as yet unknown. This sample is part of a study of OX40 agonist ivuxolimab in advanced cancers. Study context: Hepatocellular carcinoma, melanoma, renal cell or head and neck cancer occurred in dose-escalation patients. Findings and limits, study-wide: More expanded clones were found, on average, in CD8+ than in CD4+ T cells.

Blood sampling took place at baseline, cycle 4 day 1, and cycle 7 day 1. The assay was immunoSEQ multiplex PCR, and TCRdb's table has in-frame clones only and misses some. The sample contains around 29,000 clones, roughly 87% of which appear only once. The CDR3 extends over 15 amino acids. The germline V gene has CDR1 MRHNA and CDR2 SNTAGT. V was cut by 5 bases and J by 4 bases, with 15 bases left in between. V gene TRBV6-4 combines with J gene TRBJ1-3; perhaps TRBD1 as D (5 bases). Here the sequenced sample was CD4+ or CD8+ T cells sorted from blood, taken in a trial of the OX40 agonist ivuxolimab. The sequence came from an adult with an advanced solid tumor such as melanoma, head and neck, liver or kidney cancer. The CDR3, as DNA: TGTGCCAGCAGTAAGACCGGGGGGGGAGGAAACACCATATATTTT. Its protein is CASSKTGGGGNTIYF.